The rows below give T cell receptor beta chains drawn from one sample of a study of patients and donors after allogeneic stem cell transplantation. TCRdb itself ran the RT-PCR reads through MiXCR, one entry per CDR3 protein. Of about a million distinct CDR3 sequences in the sample, approximately 19% were seen once. Sequenced: blood, either unsorted or a sorted T cell fraction (not recorded which). The receptor set was obtained from a human donor who was either an allogeneic HSCT recipient or a stem cell or donor lymphocyte infusion donor (not recorded which). It is not recorded whose cells these are; they may come from a transplant donor. Each CDR3 is given without its conserved first and last residue.

j_gene	v_gene	CDR3aa
TRBJ2-7	TRBV3-1	ASSQEELGQGAYEQY
TRBJ2-2	TRBV12-3/TRBV12-4	ASGPSGNTGELF
TRBJ2-4	TRBV12-3/TRBV12-4	ASSPSSAKRTIQY
TRBJ2-7	TRBV27	ASSPIHKSSYEQY
TRBJ2-1	TRBV6-5	ASSYTSNVNEQF
TRBJ2-2	TRBV21-1	ASSPTTGNTGELF
TRBJ1-4	TRBV30	AWSVGNEKLF
TRBJ2-7	TRBV7-2	ASSKRGSYEQY
TRBJ1-1	TRBV29-1	SVVGQGRVTEAF
TRBJ1-4	TRBV12-3/TRBV12-4	ASSLVEKGDEKLF
TRBJ2-7	TRBV7-8	ASTLNRANEQY
TRBJ2-7	TRBV9	ASSAGQAYEQY
TRBJ2-5	TRBV7-8	ASSSPPEGIKETQY
TRBJ2-2	TRBV6-5	ASSYRGRNTGELF
TRBJ2-3	TRBV9	ASSGGGLAGGQDTQY
TRBJ2-3	TRBV6-1	ASREAGVVPDTQY
TRBJ2-5	TRBV7-3	ASSLDNGETQY
TRBJ1-6	TRBV6-1	ASASGGASPLH
TRBJ2-7	TRBV12-3/TRBV12-4	ASRETSGRAREQY
TRBJ1-1	TRBV12-3/TRBV12-4	ASSLATGQGSTEAF
TRBJ2-2	TRBV11-2	ASSLVRGVSTGELF
TRBJ2-3	TRBV12-3/TRBV12-4	ASRELAGGPDTQY
TRBJ2-1	TRBV9	ASSVDDREDEQF
TRBJ2-3	TRBV12-5	ASGVKDTQY
TRBJ1-1	TRBV30	AWSDGTGGSNTEAF
TRBJ1-2	TRBV6-5	ASSYQALNGYT
TRBJ2-3	TRBV20-1	SAGSGSTDTQY